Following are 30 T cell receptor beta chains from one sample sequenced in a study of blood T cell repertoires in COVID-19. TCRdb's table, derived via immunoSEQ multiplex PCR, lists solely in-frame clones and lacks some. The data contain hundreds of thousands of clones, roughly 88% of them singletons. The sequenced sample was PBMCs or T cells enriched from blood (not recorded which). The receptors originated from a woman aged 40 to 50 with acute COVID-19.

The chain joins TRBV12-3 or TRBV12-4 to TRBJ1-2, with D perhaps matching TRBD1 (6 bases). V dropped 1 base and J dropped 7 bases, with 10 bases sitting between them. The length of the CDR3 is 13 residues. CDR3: CASSLGGLPGYTF. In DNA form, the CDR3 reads TGTGCCAGCAGTTTAGGGGGGCTCCCTGGCTACACCTTC.

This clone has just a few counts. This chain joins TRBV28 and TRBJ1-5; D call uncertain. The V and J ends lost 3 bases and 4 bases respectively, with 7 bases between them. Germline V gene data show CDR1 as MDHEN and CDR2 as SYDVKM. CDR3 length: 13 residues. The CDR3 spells CASSFDENQPQHF. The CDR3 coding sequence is TGTGCCAGCAGTTTCGATGAGAATCAGCCCCAGCATTTT.

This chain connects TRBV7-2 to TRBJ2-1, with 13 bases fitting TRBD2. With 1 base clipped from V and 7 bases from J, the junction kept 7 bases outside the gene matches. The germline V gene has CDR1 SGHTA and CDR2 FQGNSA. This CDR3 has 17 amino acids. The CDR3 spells CASSLDSGLAGVNEQFF. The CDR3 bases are TGTGCCAGCAGCTTAGATAGTGGACTAGCGGGAGTTAATGAGCAGTTCTTC.

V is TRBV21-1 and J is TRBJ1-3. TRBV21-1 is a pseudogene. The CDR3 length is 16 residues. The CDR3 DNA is TGTGCCAGCAGCAAATTGCCCCTAGTAGCTGGAAACACCATATATTTT. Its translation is CASSKLPLVAGNTIYF.

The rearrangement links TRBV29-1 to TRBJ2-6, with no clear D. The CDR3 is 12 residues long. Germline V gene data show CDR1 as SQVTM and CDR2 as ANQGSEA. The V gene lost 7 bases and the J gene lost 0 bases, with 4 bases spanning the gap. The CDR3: CSAGSGANVLTF. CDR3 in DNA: TGCAGCGCCGGCTCTGGGGCCAACGTCCTGACTTTC.

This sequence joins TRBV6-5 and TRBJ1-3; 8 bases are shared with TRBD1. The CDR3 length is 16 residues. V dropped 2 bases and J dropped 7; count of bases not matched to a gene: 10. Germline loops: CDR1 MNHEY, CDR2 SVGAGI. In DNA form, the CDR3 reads TGTGCCAGCAGTTACGGCGGGACAGGCGGATCCAACACCATATATTTT. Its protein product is CASSYGGTGGSNTIYF.

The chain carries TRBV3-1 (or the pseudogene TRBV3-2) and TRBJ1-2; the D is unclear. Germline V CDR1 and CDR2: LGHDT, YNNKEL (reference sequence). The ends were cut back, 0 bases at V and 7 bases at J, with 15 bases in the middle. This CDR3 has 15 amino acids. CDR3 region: CASSQDIGSLAGYTF. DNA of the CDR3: TGTGCCAGCAGCCAAGATATAGGGAGTCTGGCTGGCTACACCTTC.

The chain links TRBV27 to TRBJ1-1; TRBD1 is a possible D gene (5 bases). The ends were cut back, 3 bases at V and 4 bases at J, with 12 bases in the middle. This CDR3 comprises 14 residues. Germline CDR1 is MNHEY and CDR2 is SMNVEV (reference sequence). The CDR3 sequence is CASSFREGATEAFF. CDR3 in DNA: TGTGCCAGCAGTTTCAGGGAGGGAGCCACTGAAGCTTTCTTT.

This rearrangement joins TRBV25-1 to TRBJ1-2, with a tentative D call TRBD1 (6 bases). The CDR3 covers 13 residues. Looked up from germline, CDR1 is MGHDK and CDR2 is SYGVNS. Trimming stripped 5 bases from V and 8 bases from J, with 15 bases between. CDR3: CASSKGGSDGYTF. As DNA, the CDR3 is TGTGCCAGCAGTAAAGGGGGATCGGACGGCTACACCTTC.

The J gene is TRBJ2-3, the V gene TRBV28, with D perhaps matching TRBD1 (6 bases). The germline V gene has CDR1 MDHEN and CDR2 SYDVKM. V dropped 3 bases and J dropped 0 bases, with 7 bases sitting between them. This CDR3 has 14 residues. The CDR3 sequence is CASSFGQSTDTQYF. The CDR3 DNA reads TGTGCCAGCAGTTTCGGACAGAGCACAGATACGCAGTATTTT.

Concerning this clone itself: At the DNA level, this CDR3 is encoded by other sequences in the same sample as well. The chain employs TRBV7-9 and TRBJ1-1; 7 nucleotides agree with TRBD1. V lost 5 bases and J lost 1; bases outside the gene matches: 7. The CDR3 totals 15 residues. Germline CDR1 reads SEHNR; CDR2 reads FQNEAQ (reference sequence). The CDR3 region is CASSPRGQPNTEAFF. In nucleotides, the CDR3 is TGTGCCAGCAGCCCCAGGGGACAGCCGAACACTGAAGCTTTCTTT.

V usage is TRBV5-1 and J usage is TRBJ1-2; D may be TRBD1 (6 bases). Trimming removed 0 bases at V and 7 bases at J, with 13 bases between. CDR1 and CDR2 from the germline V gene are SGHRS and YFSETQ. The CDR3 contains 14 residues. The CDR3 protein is CASSLGADSGGYTF. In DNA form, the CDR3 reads TGCGCCAGCAGCTTGGGGGCGGACAGCGGTGGCTACACCTTC.

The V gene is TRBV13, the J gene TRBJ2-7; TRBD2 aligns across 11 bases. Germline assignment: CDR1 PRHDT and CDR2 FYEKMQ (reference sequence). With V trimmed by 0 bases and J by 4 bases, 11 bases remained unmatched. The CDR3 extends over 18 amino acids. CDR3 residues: CASSLGSSGRALGYEQYV. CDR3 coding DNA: TGTGCCAGCAGCTTAGGCAGTAGCGGGAGGGCCCTCGGGTACGAGCAGTACGTC.

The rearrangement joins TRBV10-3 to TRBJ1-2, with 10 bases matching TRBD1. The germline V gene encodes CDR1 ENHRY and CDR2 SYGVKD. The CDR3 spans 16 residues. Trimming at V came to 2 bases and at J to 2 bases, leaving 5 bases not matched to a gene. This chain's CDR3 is CAISEGRDRGNYGYTF. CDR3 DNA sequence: TGTGCCATCAGTGAGGGCCGGGACAGGGGAAACTATGGCTACACCTTC.

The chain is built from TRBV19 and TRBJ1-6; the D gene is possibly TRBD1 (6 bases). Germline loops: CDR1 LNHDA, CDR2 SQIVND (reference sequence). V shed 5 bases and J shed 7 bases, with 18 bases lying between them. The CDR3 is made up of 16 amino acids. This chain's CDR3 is CASSFPPGQENSPLHF. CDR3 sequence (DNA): TGTGCCAGTAGTTTCCCGCCGGGACAAGAAAATTCACCCCTCCACTTT.

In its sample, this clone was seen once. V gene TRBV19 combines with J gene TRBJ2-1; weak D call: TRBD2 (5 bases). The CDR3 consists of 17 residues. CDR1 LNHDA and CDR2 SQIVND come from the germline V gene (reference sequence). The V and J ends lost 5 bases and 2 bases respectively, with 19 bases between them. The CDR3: CASSRGPGGQPYNEQFF. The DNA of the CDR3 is TGTGCCAGTAGTCGAGGCCCTGGCGGGCAGCCCTACAATGAGCAGTTCTTC.

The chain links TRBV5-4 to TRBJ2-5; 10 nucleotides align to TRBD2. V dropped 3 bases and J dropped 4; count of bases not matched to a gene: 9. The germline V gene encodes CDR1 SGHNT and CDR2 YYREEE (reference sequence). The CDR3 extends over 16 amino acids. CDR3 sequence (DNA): TGTGCCAGCAGCTGGGGGCTAGCGGGAGTGAGAGAGACCCAGTACTTC. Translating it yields CASSWGLAGVRETQYF.

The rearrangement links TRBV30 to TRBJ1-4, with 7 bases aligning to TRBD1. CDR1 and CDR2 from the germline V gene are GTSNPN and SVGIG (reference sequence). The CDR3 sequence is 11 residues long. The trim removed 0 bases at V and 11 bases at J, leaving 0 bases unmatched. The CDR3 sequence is CAWSVQGKLFF. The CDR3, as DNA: TGTGCCTGGAGTGTACAGGGGAAACTGTTTTTT.

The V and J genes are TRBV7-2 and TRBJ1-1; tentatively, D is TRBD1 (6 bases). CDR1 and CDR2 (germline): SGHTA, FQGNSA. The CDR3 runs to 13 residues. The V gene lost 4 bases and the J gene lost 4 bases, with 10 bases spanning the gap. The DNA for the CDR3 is TGTGCCAGCAGCTCGACACAGGGCACTGAAGCTTTCTTT. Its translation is CASSSTQGTEAFF.

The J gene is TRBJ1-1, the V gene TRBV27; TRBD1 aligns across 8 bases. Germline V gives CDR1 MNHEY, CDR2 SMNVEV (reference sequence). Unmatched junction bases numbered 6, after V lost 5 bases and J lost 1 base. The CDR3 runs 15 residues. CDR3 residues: CASSRTGIKNTEAFF. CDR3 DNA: TGTGCCAGCAGTCGGACAGGGATTAAGAACACTGAAGCTTTCTTT.

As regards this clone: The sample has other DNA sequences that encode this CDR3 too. The CDR3 spells CASSPPGQGGEKLFF. CDR3 in DNA: TGTGCCAGCTCACCACCAGGACAGGGTGGCGAAAAACTGTTTTTT. The chain uses TRBV18 and TRBJ1-4, with 8 bases lining up with TRBD1. After removal of 0 bases from V and 8 bases from J, the junction contained 5 bases not matched to a gene. Per germline, CDR1 KGHSH and CDR2 LQKENI. The CDR3 sequence is 15 residues long.

CDR3 DNA: TGTGCCAGCAGTCAGTTGGGACTAGCGGGACGTTCCTACGAGCAGTACTTC. It codes for CASSQLGLAGRSYEQYF. The chain recombines TRBV2 with TRBJ2-7; 13 bases line up with TRBD2. CDR1 and CDR2 (germline): SNHLY, FYNNEI. The CDR3 covers 17 residues. J was trimmed by 1 base and V by 5 bases; bases with no gene match: 8.

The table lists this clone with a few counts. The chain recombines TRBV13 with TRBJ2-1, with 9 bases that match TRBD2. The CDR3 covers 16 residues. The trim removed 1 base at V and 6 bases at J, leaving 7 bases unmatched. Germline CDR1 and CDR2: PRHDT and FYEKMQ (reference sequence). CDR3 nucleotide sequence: TGTGCCAGCAGCTTAGAGCGGGAGGTACGTGGCAATGAGCAGTTCTTC. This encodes CASSLEREVRGNEQFF.

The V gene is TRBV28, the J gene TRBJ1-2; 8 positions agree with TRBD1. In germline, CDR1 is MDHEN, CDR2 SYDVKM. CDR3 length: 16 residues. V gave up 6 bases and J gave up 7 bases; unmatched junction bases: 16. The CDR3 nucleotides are TGTGCCAGCAGCCCCGGGACAGGAGGAGAGGTCGGTGGCTACACCTTC. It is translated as CASSPGTGGEVGGYTF.

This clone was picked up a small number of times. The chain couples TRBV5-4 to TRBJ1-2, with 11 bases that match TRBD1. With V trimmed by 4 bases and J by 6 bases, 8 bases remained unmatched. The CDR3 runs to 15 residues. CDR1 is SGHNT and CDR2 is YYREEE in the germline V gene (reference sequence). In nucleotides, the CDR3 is TGTGCCAGCAGCCGAGGGACAGGGGGTTGGGATGGCTACACCTTC. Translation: CASSRGTGGWDGYTF.

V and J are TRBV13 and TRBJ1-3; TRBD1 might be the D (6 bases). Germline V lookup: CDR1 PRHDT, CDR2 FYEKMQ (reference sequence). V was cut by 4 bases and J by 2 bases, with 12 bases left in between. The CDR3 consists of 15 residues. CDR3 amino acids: CASSSASGAGNTIYF. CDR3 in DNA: TGTGCCAGCAGCTCCGCCTCAGGGGCTGGAAACACCATATATTTT.

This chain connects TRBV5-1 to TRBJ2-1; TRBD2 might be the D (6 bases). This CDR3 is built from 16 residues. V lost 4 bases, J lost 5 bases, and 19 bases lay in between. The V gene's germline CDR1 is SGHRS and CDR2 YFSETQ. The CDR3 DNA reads TGCGCCAGCAGCCCAAACGTGGCGGGACTGAACAATGAGCAGTTCTTC. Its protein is CASSPNVAGLNNEQFF.

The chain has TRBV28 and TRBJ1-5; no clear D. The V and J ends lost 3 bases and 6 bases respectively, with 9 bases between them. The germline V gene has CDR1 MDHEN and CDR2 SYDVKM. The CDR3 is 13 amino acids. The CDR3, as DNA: TGTGCCAGCAGTTTGGTTCAGCGTCAGCCCCAGCATTTT. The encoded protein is CASSLVQRQPQHF.

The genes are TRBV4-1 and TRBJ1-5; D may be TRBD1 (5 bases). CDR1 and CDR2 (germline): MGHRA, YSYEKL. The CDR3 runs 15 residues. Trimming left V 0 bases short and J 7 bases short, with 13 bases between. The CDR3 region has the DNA TGCGCCAGCAGCCAAGATCGGGGGAGAGGCCAGCCCCAGCATTTT. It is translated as CASSQDRGRGQPQHF.

The chain's CDR3 is CATKGQSGPQYF. CDR3 nucleotide sequence: TGTGCCACCAAAGGACAGTCTGGCCCCCAGTACTTC. The rearrangement links TRBV24-1 to TRBJ2-5; the D gene is possibly TRBD1 (6 bases). The V gene lost 8 bases and the J gene lost 9 bases, with 15 bases spanning the gap. This CDR3 region has 12 residues. Germline V gene lookup returns CDR1 KGHDR and CDR2 SFDVKD.